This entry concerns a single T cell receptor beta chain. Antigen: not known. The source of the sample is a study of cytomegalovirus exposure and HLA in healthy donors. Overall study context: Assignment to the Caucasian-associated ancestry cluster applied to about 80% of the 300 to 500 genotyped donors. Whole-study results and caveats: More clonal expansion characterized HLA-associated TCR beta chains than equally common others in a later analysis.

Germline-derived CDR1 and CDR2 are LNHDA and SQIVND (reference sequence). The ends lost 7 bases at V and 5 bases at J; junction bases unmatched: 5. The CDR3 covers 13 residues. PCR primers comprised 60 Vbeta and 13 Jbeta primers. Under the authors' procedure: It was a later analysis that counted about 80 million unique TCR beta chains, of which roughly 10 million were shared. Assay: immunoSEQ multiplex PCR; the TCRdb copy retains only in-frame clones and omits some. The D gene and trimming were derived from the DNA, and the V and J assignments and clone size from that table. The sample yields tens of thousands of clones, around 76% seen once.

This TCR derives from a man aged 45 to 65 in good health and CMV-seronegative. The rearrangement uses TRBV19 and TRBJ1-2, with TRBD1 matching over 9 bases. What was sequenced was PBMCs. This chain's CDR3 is CASTRGQGYGYTF. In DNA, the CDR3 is TGTGCCAGTACAAGGGGACAGGGTTATGGCTACACCTTC. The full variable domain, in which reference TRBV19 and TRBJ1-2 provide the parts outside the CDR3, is DGGITQSPKYLFRKEGQNVTLSCEQNLNHDAMYWYRQDPGQGLRLIYYSQIVNDFQKGDIAEGYSVSREKKESFPLTVTSAQKNPTAFYLCASTRGQGYGYTFGSGTRLTVV.